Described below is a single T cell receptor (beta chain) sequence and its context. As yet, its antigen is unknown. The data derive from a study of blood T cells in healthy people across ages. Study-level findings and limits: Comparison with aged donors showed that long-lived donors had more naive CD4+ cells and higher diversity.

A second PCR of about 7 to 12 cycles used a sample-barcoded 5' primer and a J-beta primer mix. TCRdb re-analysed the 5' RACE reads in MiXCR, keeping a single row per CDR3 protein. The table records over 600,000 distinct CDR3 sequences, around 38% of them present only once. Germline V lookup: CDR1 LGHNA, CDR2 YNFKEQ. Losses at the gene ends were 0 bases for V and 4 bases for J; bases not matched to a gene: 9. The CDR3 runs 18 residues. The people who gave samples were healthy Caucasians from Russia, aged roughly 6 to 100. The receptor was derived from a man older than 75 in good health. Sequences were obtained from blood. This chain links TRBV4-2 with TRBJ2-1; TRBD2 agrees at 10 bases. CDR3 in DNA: TGTGCCAGCAGCCAAGAGGGGGGCAGGACTAGCGGTTACAATGAGCAGTTCTTC. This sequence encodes CASSQEGGRTSGYNEQFF.